The 21 T cell receptor beta chains below all came from one sample that was sequenced in a study of monozygotic twins with inflammatory bowel disease. TCRdb re-called the 5' RACE reads, yielding one record per CDR3 amino acid sequence without DNA. The specimen's table records over 350,000 distinct CDR3 sequences. Sequences were obtained from blood. The source of these receptors is a human donor with ulcerative colitis or Crohn's disease, or a healthy co-twin of an affected twin (not recorded which).

The rearrangement joins TRBV6-2 or TRBV6-3 to TRBJ2-7. The germline V gene has CDR1 MNHEY and CDR2 SVGEGT. This CDR3 contains 15 residues. CDR3 sequence reads: CASKNLDGHSYEQYF.

This sequence joins TRBV7-8 and TRBJ2-3; the TCRdb D gene call, TRBD1, has no DNA to confirm it. CDR1 and CDR2 from the germline V gene are SGHVS and FQNEAQ. This CDR3 spans 16 amino acids. CDR3 region: CASSLARGGEWDTQYF.

The gene calls are TRBV24-1 and TRBJ2-6. This CDR3 has 14 residues. The germline gives CDR1 KGHDR, CDR2 SFDVKD. The CDR3 loop is CATIPGSGANVLTF.

CDR3 protein: CASSLAPHSYNEQFF. The chain recombines TRBV5-1 with TRBJ2-1. The CDR3 contains 15 residues. CDR1 SGHRS and CDR2 YFSETQ come from the germline V gene.

The V gene is TRBV4-2, the J gene TRBJ2-7; the D gene TCRdb calls, TRBD1, cannot be checked with no DNA. Germline CDR1 reads LGHNA; CDR2 reads YNFKEQ. The CDR3 consists of 14 residues. CDR3 in amino acids: CASSQATGTYEQYF.

The chain carries TRBV18 and TRBJ2-7; TCRdb picks TRBD2, but there is no DNA to check that call. Per the germline V gene, CDR1 is KGHSH and CDR2 is LQKENI. CDR3 length: 14 amino acids. CDR3 sequence reads: CASSAGTASYEQYF. The full variable domain, with the rest looked up from reference TRBV18 and TRBJ2-7, is NAGVMQNPRHLVRRRGQEARLRCSPMKGHSHVYWYRQLPEEGLKFMVYLQKENIIDESGMPKERFSAEFPKEGPSILRIQQVVRGDSAAYFCASSAGTASYEQYFGPGTRLTVT.

The chain employs TRBV4-3 and TRBJ2-2. Germline V gene lookup returns CDR1 LGHNA and CDR2 YSLEER. The CDR3 runs to 17 residues. The CDR3 is CASSQDSDFANTGELFF.

The chain combines TRBV5-1 with TRBJ2-3. The CDR3 is made up of 18 amino acids. Germline V gene data show CDR1 as SGHRS and CDR2 as YFSETQ. The chain's CDR3 is CASSLKISNQQSTDTQYF. The complete variable domain, with remaining parts taken from reference TRBV5-1 and TRBJ2-3, reads KAGVTQTPRYLIKTRGQQVTLSCSPISGHRSVSWYQQTPGQGLQFLFEYFSETQRNKGNFPGRFSGRQFSNSRSEMNVSTLELGDSALYLCASSLKISNQQSTDTQYFGPGTRLTVL.

The chain carries TRBV29-1 and TRBJ1-2; TCRdb outputs TRBD1, but without DNA this stays unchecked. Germline CDR1 and CDR2: SQVTM and ANQGSEA. This CDR3 spans 13 amino acids. The CDR3 region is CSVEGQGASGYTF.

The rearrangement links TRBV6-1 to TRBJ1-5; TCRdb lists TRBD1, though no DNA is available to test this call. Germline V gene lookup returns CDR1 MNHNS and CDR2 SASEGT. The CDR3 extends over 15 amino acids. The CDR3 loop reads CASSPDRGNNQPQHF.

The chain employs TRBV7-2 and TRBJ1-1. This CDR3 region has 13 residues. From germline, CDR1 is SGHTA and CDR2 FQGNSA. CDR3 in amino acids: CASSSNSNTEAFF. Full variable domain (outside the CDR3, taken from reference TRBV7-2 and TRBJ1-1): GAGVSQSPSNKVTEKGKDVELRCDPISGHTALYWYRQSLGQGLEFLIYFQGNSAPDKSGLPSDRFSAERTGGSVSTLTIQRTQQEDSAVYLCASSSNSNTEAFFGQGTRLTVV.

V and J are TRBV4-3 and TRBJ2-5; no DNA is available, so the TRBD2 call from TCRdb remains unchecked. Germline loops: CDR1 LGHNA, CDR2 YSLEER. The CDR3 sequence is 18 residues long. The CDR3 sequence is CASSQGPTSGGTQETQYF.

The CDR3 is CSASKGQGRFYEQYF. The chain joins TRBV20-1 to TRBJ2-7; checking the TCRdb D call of TRBD1 is not possible without DNA. The V gene's germline CDR1 is DFQATT and CDR2 SNEGSKA (reference sequence). The CDR3 spans 15 residues.

The CDR3 loop reads CASSLEGPRTDTQYF. The rearrangement links TRBV7-2 to TRBJ2-3; the TCRdb call, TRBD1, lacks DNA for checking. Germline V CDR1 and CDR2: SGHTA, FQGNSA. The CDR3 sequence is 15 residues long.

The J gene is TRBJ1-6, the V gene TRBV7-8; TCRdb names TRBD1, which stays unverified in the absence of DNA. Germline V gene sequence: CDR1 SGHVS, CDR2 FQNEAQ. The length of the CDR3 is 15 residues. CDR3 protein: CASSLGGGRNSPLHF.

The chain employs TRBV20-1 and TRBJ2-1; as DNA is missing, the TRBD2 call by TCRdb cannot be tested. CDR3 size: 14 residues. CDR1 and CDR2 (germline): DFQATT, SNEGSKA (reference sequence). CDR3 sequence reads: CSANSGGAYNEQFF.

This chain joins TRBV5-1 and TRBJ2-3. The CDR3 totals 13 residues. Germline V gene lookup returns CDR1 SGHRS and CDR2 YFSETQ. The CDR3 sequence is CASSSESTDTQYF.

The CDR3 sequence is CASSPEETQYF. V gene TRBV18 combines with J gene TRBJ2-5. The CDR3 totals 11 residues. CDR1 is KGHSH, CDR2 LQKENI, per germline.

The V call is TRBV7-2, the J call TRBJ2-1; there is no DNA to check the TCRdb D call of TRBD2. From germline, CDR1 is SGHTA and CDR2 FQGNSA. The CDR3 consists of 16 residues. CDR3 residues: CASSLGGGGMYNEQFF.

This chain links TRBV5-1 with TRBJ2-2. The CDR3 runs 14 residues. CDR1 and CDR2 from the germline V gene are SGHRS and YFSETQ. The CDR3 region is CASSLARVTGELFF.

This rearrangement joins TRBV5-1 to TRBJ2-1; absent DNA, TCRdb's TRBD2 call cannot be checked. The CDR3 is 14 amino acids. Germline-derived CDR1 and CDR2 are SGHRS and YFSETQ. The CDR3 spells CASSLVSGLNEQFF.